This record concerns one T cell receptor (beta chain) sequence. Which antigen it targets is not known. One base away there is no much larger clone; base qualities are not given. The sample is drawn from a study of T cell repertoires in cytomegalovirus infection (dated 2019 in TCRdb). The study in broad terms: Recently identified HLA-C-restricted CMV epitopes, whose presentation resists viral immunomodulation, were targeted by peptide stimulations together with well-studied HLA-B-restricted epitopes. Because public TCR beta signatures pointed to carriage of CMV infection together with the matching HLA type, the HLA type of each donor mattered for the analysis. Study-wide conclusions, independent of this receptor: Carriers of CMV infection plus the relevant HLA type were discriminated by the cumulative frequency of public TCR beta family members in the study cohort and in an independent roughly 320-donor cohort. The ex vivo response was dominated by HLA-C-restricted CMV-specific TCR beta clonotypes, which also provided the single most frequent clonotype in two of eight donors.

The sequencer was an Illumina HiSeq 1500. TCRdb applied fastp at Q25 and MiXCR to the public reads, then kept only in-frame beta chains. Every entry covers one CDR3 protein and lists the most common genes and DNA from its rows. Counted in this sample were roughly 120,000 distinct CDR3 sequences; 29% of them appeared once. 80% to 85% of the sample is in the top ten clones. The treatment or condition label, read with the paper, signifies: in vitro stimulation with specific CMV peptide epitopes to enrich CMV-specific T cells. The CDR3 runs 14 amino acids, cysteine and phenylalanine included. Kept here is only the CDR3 DNA, which spans 42 bases and is read in frame from base 1. Via the germline V gene, CDR1 is MNHNS and CDR2 SASEGT. V is cut by 6 bases and J by 0 bases, and the space between the germline ends is 11 bases.

The input for sequencing was CD8+ T cells from cultured PBMCs, taken from culture after CMV antigen stimulation. This chain joins TRBV6-1 to TRBJ2-5; the D gene is perhaps TRBD2, on 5 matching bases. The receptor was derived from a human donor in good health (CMV status not recorded). Some clones in this sample may be carry-over from other donors' samples. The bases are TGTGCCAGCAGACCCGGACTTTACCAAGAGACCCAGTACTTC. This encodes CASRPGLYQETQYF.